These 7 T cell receptor beta chains were sequenced from one sample in a study of Graves' ophthalmopathy and Graves' hyperthyroidism. Amplified TCR beta CDR3 regions were obtained using RNA transcripts as template. Scientists carried out first-round RT-PCR using HTBI primers and then a second-round multiplex PCR. TCRdb reanalysed the multiplex PCR reads using MiXCR and keeps one entry per CDR3 protein. The profile shows 300,000 to 350,000 distinct CDR3 sequences, roughly 17% of them singletons. The sequencing sample was made of peripheral blood. These receptors originate from an adult man with Graves' ophthalmopathy.

This clonotype was counted a few times. The chain carries TRBV20-1 and TRBJ2-7; 14 positions match TRBD2. CDR1 DFQATT and CDR2 SNEGSKA come from the germline V gene (reference sequence). Trimming took 8 bases from V and 5 from J; bases not matched to a gene: 5. This CDR3 comprises 13 residues. The chain's CDR3 is CSSGLAGGHEQYF. CDR3 bases: TGCAGTTCCGGACTAGCGGGAGGCCACGAGCAGTACTTC.

CDR3 DNA sequence: TGTGCCAGCAGTTCGGTCGGGGGCCCCTACTCTGGAAACACCATATATTTT. Residues: CASSSVGGPYSGNTIYF. The chain couples TRBV6-5 to TRBJ1-3; D may be TRBD1 (6 bases). Between the trimmed V and J ends, which lost 4 bases and 0 bases, there was a span of 16 bases. This CDR3 spans 17 amino acids. Germline-derived CDR1 and CDR2 are MNHEY and SVGAGI.

This clonotype appeared many times. This rearrangement joins TRBV11-2 to TRBJ1-1, with a possible D match to TRBD1 (5 bases). The CDR3 contains 15 residues. CDR1 is SGHAT, CDR2 FQNNGV, per germline. V lost 2 bases and J lost 1, with 11 bases in between. For the CDR3, the DNA is TGTGCCAGCAGCTTAAGAGCAGGGAGGAACACTGAAGCTTTCTTT. Translated: CASSLRAGRNTEAFF.

In this sample, this clonotype turned up many times. The chain joins TRBV15 to TRBJ1-2; a weak D match, TRBD1 (6 bases). The V end was cut by 8 bases, the J end by 7 bases, with 23 bases between. This CDR3 has 15 amino acids. CDR1 and CDR2 (germline): LNHNV, YYDKDF (reference sequence). The chain's CDR3 is CATERGRGWTAGYTF. The CDR3 DNA sequence: TGTGCCACCGAACGGGGCAGGGGTTGGACGGCTGGCTACACCTTC.

This clonotype has a count of ten or more. DNA for the CDR3: TGTGCCAGCAGTTACTCGGGACTAATCACAGATACGCAGTATTTT. It encodes CASSYSGLITDTQYF. This chain links TRBV6-5 with TRBJ2-3; TRBD2 matches at 7 bases. The CDR3 consists of 15 residues. The junction had 2 bases not matched to a gene; V was cut back by 0 bases and J by 2 bases. CDR1 MNHEY and CDR2 SVGAGI come from the germline V gene.

This clonotype was observed at least ten times. The genes are TRBV6-2 or TRBV6-3 and TRBJ1-2; TRBD1 agrees at 7 bases. There are 14 residues in the CDR3. The germline V gene encodes CDR1 MNHEY and CDR2 SVGEGT. V gave up 2 bases and J gave up 3 bases; unmatched junction bases: 3. Here the CDR3 reads CASSYRDRYYGYTF. In DNA form, the CDR3 reads TGTGCCAGCAGTTACCGGGACAGATACTATGGCTACACCTTC.

The chain recombines TRBV6-2 or TRBV6-3 with TRBJ2-7, with TRBD1 matching 10 bases. The V gene's germline CDR1 is MNHEY and CDR2 SVGEGT. After removal of 6 bases from V and 0 bases from J, the junction contained 11 bases not matched to a gene. This CDR3 region has 17 residues. The CDR3 region has the DNA TGTGCCAGCAGCAGGGGCAGGACAGGGGGGAGCTCCTACGAGCAGTACTTC. Amino acids: CASSRGRTGGSSYEQYF.